This T cell receptor (beta chain) was obtained from a study of T-cell memory formation after mild COVID-19. For the study at large: Clusters of TCRs were largely donor specific.

TCRdb independently ran MiXCR on the 5' RACE reads; one entry per CDR3 protein. The sample lists some 210,000 distinct CDR3 sequences; around 26% were seen once. The V gene end was trimmed by 3 bases and the J gene end by 4 bases; junction bases not matched to a gene: 6. Germline-derived CDR1 and CDR2 are KGHSH and LQKENI. The CDR3 consists of 15 residues. This clonotype came up once. Sequenced sample: PBMCs or a T cell subset sorted from them (not recorded which). The chain combines TRBV18 with TRBJ1-1; 9 bases match TRBD1. The sequence came from an adult woman who had mild COVID-19 (a few samples of this study predate the infection). Cell type and time point are not known. The CDR3 spells CASSPLDRGGTEAFF. The DNA for the CDR3 is TGTGCCAGCTCACCCCTAGACAGGGGGGGCACTGAAGCTTTCTTT.